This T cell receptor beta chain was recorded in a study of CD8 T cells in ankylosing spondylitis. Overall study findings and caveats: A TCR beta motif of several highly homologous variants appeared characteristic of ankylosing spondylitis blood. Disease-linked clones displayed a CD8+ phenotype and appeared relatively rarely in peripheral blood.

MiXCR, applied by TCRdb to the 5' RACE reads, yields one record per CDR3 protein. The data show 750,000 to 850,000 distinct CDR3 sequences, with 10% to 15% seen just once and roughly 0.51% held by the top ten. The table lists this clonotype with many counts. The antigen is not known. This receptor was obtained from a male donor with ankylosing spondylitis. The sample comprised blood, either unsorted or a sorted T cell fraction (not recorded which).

The CDR3 DNA reads TGTGCCAGCAGAAGACAGGGGGGTAGCAATCAGCCCCAGCATTTT. Translated: CASRRQGGSNQPQHF. This chain links TRBV12-3 or TRBV12-4 with TRBJ1-5, with 9 positions matching TRBD1. V gave up 6 bases and J gave up 0 bases; unmatched junction bases: 3. The CDR3 has 15 amino acids.